This TCR beta chain was identified during a study of cytomegalovirus exposure and HLA in healthy donors. Overall study findings and caveats: Clonal expansion was found to be greater in HLA-associated TCR beta chains than in equally common others in a later analysis.

The V end lost 4 bases, the J end lost 4 bases, and 13 bases lay between the germline ends. The V gene's germline CDR1 is SGHTA and CDR2 FQGNSA. The CDR3 is made up of 14 amino acids. Details on this clone: Antigen specificity is unknown.

The PCR had 60 Vbeta and 13 Jbeta primers. Sequenced by immunoSEQ multiplex PCR; TCRdb stores in-frame clones only, minus some. The sample consists of about 100,000 clones, approximately 80% of them appearing once. Source material: PBMCs. The TCR was taken from a woman aged 55-75 years in good health and CMV-seronegative. V gene TRBV7-2 combines with J gene TRBJ2-5, with D perhaps matching TRBD1 (6 bases). The CDR3 DNA sequence: TGTGCCAGCAGCTCCCAGACAGGCCCAGAGACCCAGTACTTC. Protein product: CASSSQTGPETQYF.